Listed below are T cell receptor beta chains from one sample, sequenced in a study of PD-L1 blockade in urothelial cancer. Profiled with immunoSEQ multiplex PCR; TCRdb holds only in-frame clones, not every one. The sample yields more than 90,000 clones, 70% to 90% seen once. This specimen was PBMCs, taken around atezolizumab (anti-PD-L1) treatment. The source is a man in his 70s with urothelial cancer. Each CDR3 is given with its conserved first and last residue. The order of the fields is V gene, D gene, clone size, J gene, CDR3 protein, CDR3 DNA. The D gene is left open where the match is weak. The size field is filled for only some rows; it gives once, few, many or a size class.

V gene: TRBV28; D gene: NA; clone size: NA; J gene: TRBJ1-1; CDR3 protein: CASSYPGVKKQGPIFWTEAFF; CDR3 DNA: TGTGCCAGCAGTTACCCCGGCGTGAAGAAACAGGGTCCCATATTTTGGACTGAAGCTTTCTTT
V gene: TRBV10-3; D gene: NA; clone size: few; J gene: TRBJ2-7; CDR3 protein: CAISESGGWAPYEQYF; CDR3 DNA: TGTGCCATCAGTGAGTCTGGCGGGTGGGCCCCCTACGAGCAGTACTTC
V gene: TRBV9; D gene: NA; clone size: NA; J gene: TRBJ1-1; CDR3 protein: CASKREGVDTEAFF; CDR3 DNA: TGTGCCAGCAAGAGGGAGGGGGTCGACACTGAAGCTTTCTTT
V gene: TRBV5-6; D gene: NA; clone size: NA; J gene: TRBJ2-7; CDR3 protein: CASSTGQINILREQYF; CDR3 DNA: TGTGCCAGCAGCACCGGACAGATTAATATCCTACGAGAGCAGTACTTC
V gene: TRBV18; D gene: NA; clone size: NA; J gene: TRBJ1-1; CDR3 protein: CASSPPGGTEAFF; CDR3 DNA: TGTGCCAGCTCACCACCGGGGGGAACTGAAGCTTTCTTT
V gene: TRBV4-2; D gene: TRBD2; clone size: NA; J gene: TRBJ2-1; CDR3 protein: CASSQVWGPSGNNEQFF; CDR3 DNA: TGTGCCAGCAGCCAAGTTTGGGGGCCTAGCGGGAACAATGAGCAGTTCTTC
V gene: TRBV7-9; D gene: TRBD1; clone size: few; J gene: TRBJ2-7; CDR3 protein: CASSLGQSSYEQYF; CDR3 DNA: TGTGCCAGCAGCTTGGGACAGAGCTCCTACGAGCAGTACTTC
V gene: TRBV5-1; D gene: TRBD1; clone size: NA; J gene: TRBJ1-2; CDR3 protein: CASSFTGQPTSGYTF; CDR3 DNA: TGCGCCAGCAGTTTTACGGGACAGCCAACCTCTGGCTACACCTTC
V gene: TRBV4-1; D gene: TRBD1; clone size: NA; J gene: TRBJ1-5; CDR3 protein: CASSLGQGGQPQHF; CDR3 DNA: TGCGCCAGCAGCTTGGGCCAGGGGGGCCAGCCCCAGCATTTT
V gene: TRBV25-1; D gene: TRBD1; clone size: NA; J gene: TRBJ2-3; CDR3 protein: CASSESGTGGLRDTQYF; CDR3 DNA: TGTGCCAGCAGTGAATCGGGGACAGGGGGACTGAGAGATACGCAGTATTTT
V gene: TRBV28; D gene: TRBD1; clone size: NA; J gene: TRBJ2-7; CDR3 protein: CASSRTGQSYEQYF; CDR3 DNA: TGTGCCAGCAGTCGTACGGGACAGTCCTACGAGCAGTACTTC
V gene: TRBV9; D gene: TRBD1; clone size: NA; J gene: TRBJ2-1; CDR3 protein: CASSTGQGWDEQFF; CDR3 DNA: TGTGCCAGCAGCACAGGACAGGGGTGGGATGAGCAGTTCTTC